The rows below give T cell receptor beta chains drawn from one sample of a study of T cells in localized non-small cell lung cancer. Profiled with immunoSEQ multiplex PCR; TCRdb holds only in-frame clones, not every one. The repertoire holds approximately 21,000 clones, with around nine tenths as singletons. Sequencing was performed on peripheral blood, taken before any cancer treatment. The origin of the receptors is a male donor aged 60 or over with stage I lung adenocarcinoma. The CDR3 runs from the conserved cysteine through the conserved F or W. A D gene is named only where the DNA matches it firmly. Expanded clones are given a class, and other clones once, few, many or no size at all.

d_gene	abundance	v_gene	j_gene	CDR3aa
TRBD1	-	TRBV29-1	TRBJ1-2	CSVAGTGHGYTF
-	once	TRBV18	TRBJ2-3	CASSPGNTDTQYF
TRBD1	-	TRBV2	TRBJ2-1	CASKQQGISYNEQFF
-	-	TRBV7-8	TRBJ2-7	CASSPPLTGRSYEQYF
TRBD2	-	TRBV30	TRBJ2-1	CAWSVHPGDGGGQFF
TRBD1	-	TRBV7-2	TRBJ2-5	CASSLEGTGVKTQYF
-	-	TRBV7-3	TRBJ2-1	CASSLDSIEQFF
-	-	TRBV5-4	TRBJ1-1	CASSLQGGNTEAFF
TRBD1	-	TRBV10-3	TRBJ2-7	CAISSGTVFYEQYF
-	once	TRBV21-1	TRBJ2-5	CASSKTLNGGYQETQYF
-	-	TRBV7-2	TRBJ1-4	CASSLDSEKLFF
TRBD2	-	TRBV6-4	TRBJ2-3	CASSDGTSGGTDTQYF
TRBD1	-	TRBV6-5	TRBJ2-4	CASSPQTGLVDIQYF
-	-	TRBV6-6	TRBJ1-3	CASSYLLGSGNTIYF
-	-	TRBV5-5	TRBJ1-6	CASSPWLPNSPLHF
TRBD2	once	TRBV14	TRBJ2-7	CASSPGLAGAGFYEQYF
-	-	TRBV5-6	TRBJ1-4	CASSLGGRWRSEKLFF
TRBD1	-	TRBV18	TRBJ1-2	CASSPGTDYGYTF
-	few	TRBV28	TRBJ2-5	CASSFIGDQETQYF
-	-	TRBV4-1	TRBJ2-2	CASSQEYFSYTGELFF
-	-	TRBV30	TRBJ2-7	CAWSVRLGERSYEQYF
-	-	TRBV6-5	TRBJ2-7	CASSRTRRGYEQYF
-	-	TRBV9	TRBJ1-1	CASSGTVNTEAFF
TRBD2	-	TRBV5-4	TRBJ2-3	CASNPSGRWADTQYF
-	-	TRBV6-1	TRBJ1-2	CASARVGYGYTF
-	-	TRBV29-1	TRBJ2-2	CSVEKTGGRELFF
-	-	TRBV5-6	TRBJ2-2	CASSPAGNTGELFF
-	-	TRBV6-4	TRBJ1-5	CASSPQGGNQPQHF
-	-	TRBV4-3	TRBJ1-1	CASSQDRGGGNTEAFF
-	-	TRBV5-6	TRBJ1-1	CASSLVGGPIKDTEAFF
-	-	TRBV5-1	TRBJ2-3	CASSEGGYTDTQYF